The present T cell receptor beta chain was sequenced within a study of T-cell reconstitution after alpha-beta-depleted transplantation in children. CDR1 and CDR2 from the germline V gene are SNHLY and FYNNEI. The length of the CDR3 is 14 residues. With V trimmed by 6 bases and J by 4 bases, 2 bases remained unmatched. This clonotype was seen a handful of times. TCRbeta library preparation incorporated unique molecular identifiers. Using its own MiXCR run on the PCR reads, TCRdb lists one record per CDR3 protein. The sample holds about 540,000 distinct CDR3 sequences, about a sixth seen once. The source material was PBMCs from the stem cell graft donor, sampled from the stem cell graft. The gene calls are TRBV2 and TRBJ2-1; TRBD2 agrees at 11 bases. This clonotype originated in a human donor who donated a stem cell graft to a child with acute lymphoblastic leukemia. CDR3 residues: CASRVAGGYNEQFF. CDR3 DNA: TGTGCCAGCAGGGTAGCGGGAGGGTACAATGAGCAGTTCTTC.